This T cell receptor beta chain derives from a study of cytomegalovirus exposure and HLA in healthy donors (TCRdb year 2017). Regarding the study in general: An earlier analysis of 550 to 700 of the donors reported 250 to 300 Gb of sequence data and some 120 million unique TCR beta sequences from 190 million or so T cells. Roughly 320 gigabases of sequencing data and around 85 million unique TCR sequences made up an early release that covered several hundred HLA-typed donors. Among the roughly 400 genotyped donors, around 81% belonged to the genetic ancestry cluster associated with self-reported Caucasian donors. The study was designed to test whether signatures of past pathogen exposure could be identified by cataloging public T cell receptors. The study used immunosequencing to profile the T cell repertoires of approximately 630 subjects and linked those repertoires to cytomegalovirus serostatus. Besides the first cohort of under 700 subjects, a separate validation cohort made up of 95 to 150 different subjects was used. To predict cytomegalovirus infection status, the study combined high-throughput TCR immunosequencing, statistical association of individual TCRs with disease status, and machine learning. A later analysis re-examined previously published TCR beta repertoires from several hundred donors and added high-resolution HLA genotyping to investigate patterns of TCR occurrence. The later analysis used no new phenotypic data to find candidate immune exposures, relying instead on TCR beta sequences and their occurrence across donors. An earlier analysis of roughly 600 of the donors used high-throughput TCR beta sequencing to judge whether each TCR beta V gene segment behaved as functional or pseudogenic. Alongside the repertoire data, information on donor age, sex, ethnicity and CMV serostatus was compiled. In a later genetic analysis, genome-wide SNP genotypes for about three fifths of the 666 donors were used, and that subset was treated as a discovery cohort. Every discovery cohort repertoire had been produced on one sequencing platform. Both class I and class II loci were covered by HLA typing, at four-digit resolution. Typing coverage differed by locus: A, B, C, DRB1 and DQB1 were typed in roughly 620-640 donors, DQA1 in about 500, DPA1 in some 600, and DPB1 in around 490. Because of strong linkage in the cohort, 5 or 6 DR-DQ haplotypes were treated as single units for association and clustering. On average, roughly 240,000 unique TCR beta nucleotide sequences were sequenced per donor among 350 to 400 genotyped donors of the cohort, with roughly a sixth of those sequences being non-productive. Beyond this particular receptor, the publication reports: The sequencing pipeline was judged likely to have produced a cluster of highly shared sequence variants as a technical artifact. The authors suggested that the approach could potentially be extended to other disease states and immunological phenotypes. The study listed 150 to 200 TCR beta chains as associated with cytomegalovirus. The cohort was sequenced for TCR beta chains only, and without alpha or paired-chain data the features that could be detected were limited. Because the 87-base-pair reads could not distinguish some IMGT-functional V segments, including TRBV6-2 and TRBV6-3, those segments were excluded. Most CMV-associated TCR beta chains appeared to be HLA-restricted in a later analysis, and the HLA associations seemed to be driven largely by CMV exposure. In an earlier analysis of some 500 of the donors, most TCR beta V segments were observed in productive rearrangements about 90% or about 30% of the time, broadly matching IMGT annotations. A further reported finding was that TCR beta sequences accurately predicted the HLA-A and HLA-B alleles for most subjects in the first cohort. The only immune exposure information available for the cohort was CMV serostatus. Several of the top co-occurrence clusters appeared to be linked to parvovirus B19, influenza, CMV and Epstein-Barr virus, according to a later analysis. Assigning TCR associations to individual alleles was difficult when HLA alleles, especially DR and DQ, strongly co-occurred. HLA typing was unavailable for some donors at each locus, so association tests used only the typed subset. Linkage disequilibrium might explain the correlated functional status among segregating V segments, but an unknown experimental factor could not be ruled out. Sequencing depth was assumed to be roughly uniform across donors in the presence/absence analyses, though that assumption may not hold. In a later analysis, HLA-associated TCR beta chains were found to be more clonally expanded and to have lower generation probabilities than equally common non-associated chains. In a later analysis, 16,951 TCR beta sequences were associated with specific HLA alleles at a false discovery rate of 0.05. In vitro tests confirmed that a few of the cytomegalovirus-associated TCR beta chains recognize cytomegalovirus antigens. Compared with the approximately 670-donor mean, donors in an Asian-associated ancestry cluster had fewer N-insertions in productive TCRs, according to a later genetic analysis. In a later analysis, TCR association rates were found to vary across HLA loci, with the most associated TCRs seen for DRB1 alleles and the fewest for HLA-C alleles. The classifier was reported to diagnose cytomegalovirus status with high specificity and sensitivity in both the original cohort and the validation cohort. V-gene and J-gene trimming of TCR beta chains was associated with a missense DCLRE1C variant in a later genetic analysis, and the association was replicated in an independent cohort. While some public TCRs were present in many individuals, most TCR sequences turned up only very rarely across donors. Because counts were too low, seventeen rarely observed V segments, including chromosome 9 orphons, were excluded from the earlier analysis of around 590 of the donors.

V trim: 6 bases; J trim: 0 bases; unmatched bases: 6. The CDR3 starts with the cysteine, ends with the phenylalanine, and has 16 residues. Here the CDR3 DNA is all that survives: 48 bases in frame from base 1. The germline V gene sets CDR1 to SNHLY and CDR2 to FYNNEI. The cohort consisted of hundreds of healthy bone marrow donors. Cohort members were all nominally healthy when sampled, although unrecorded immune exposures were likely present. The donor tested CMV seropositive and was one of the 289 seropositive cohort members. Each donor provided a peripheral blood sample, and peripheral blood mononuclear cells were used for TCR beta sequencing. The Qiagen DNeasy Blood Extraction Kit was used to extract genomic DNA from the blood cell samples. The method was the immunoSEQ multiplex PCR assay. For the multiplex PCR, a mixture combining 60 forward primers for TCR Vbeta segments and 13 reverse primers for TCR Jbeta segments was used. The CDR3 region of rearranged TCR beta genes was amplified from genomic DNA with a multiplex PCR assay. The Illumina HiSeq System was used to sequence the amplified TCR beta libraries as 87-base-pair reads. The study's own analysis went as follows. A later analysis counted some 80 million unique TCR beta chains across the 666 repertoires, and 9.5 million to 11 million of these chains were shared by at least two donors. To remove PCR and sequencing errors, raw reads were error-corrected and collapsed into unique sequences using a nearest-neighbor algorithm that merged closely related sequences. V, D and J gene segments were assigned by aligning CDR3 sequences to IMGT reference sequences. For a sequence to be retained, at least a six-nucleotide match to both a V gene segment and a J gene segment was required. A rearrangement counted as productive if the CDR3 had no stop codons and remained in frame with V and J, and every other rearrangement counted as non-productive. CDR3 was defined according to IMGT convention as the region running from the second conserved V-encoded cysteine to the conserved J-encoded phenylalanine. In an earlier analysis of approximately 590 of the donors, sequences lacking an unambiguous match to a single V gene segment were excluded. In an earlier analysis of 450 to 700 of the donors, V segments were called functional above 56.7% productive rearrangements and were called segregating when the between-donor standard deviation exceeded 5%. To diagnose cytomegalovirus status from the catalog of TCR beta chain sequences, a statistical classification framework was built. A later analysis assigned V and J genes by comparing TCR nucleotide sequences with IMGT/GENE-DB human TR gene sequences. In a later analysis, CDR3 sequences and most-parsimonious VDJ recombination scenarios were assigned using the TCRdist pipeline. A later analysis defined each TCR beta chain by its CDR3 amino acid sequence plus V-gene family, and excluded reads lacking a unique V-gene family. In a later analysis, 450 to 600 highly shared, low-generation-probability nucleotide sequences were removed to address suspected cross-contamination and a sequencing artifact. For each public chain, a later analysis derived a clonal expansion index from normalized ranks of inferred template counts within each repertoire. A later analysis computed generation probabilities with a VDJ recombination model fitted to out-of-frame rearrangements, and checked the results against IGoR. In a later analysis, hypergeometric tests were used to score TCR-TCR, TCR-HLA and TCR-CMV co-occurrence, with a repertoire-size bias correction applied to TCR pairs. In a later analysis, false discovery rates were estimated by permuting HLA or CMV assignments 20 times. A later analysis grouped co-occurring TCRs with DBSCAN, adding TCRdist sequence similarity when clustering within HLA-allele-positive subsets. Repertoires with fewer than 30,000 or more than 120,000 public chains, plus five repertoires with anomalous nucleotide sharing, were excluded from co-occurrence clustering. As stored in TCRdb, this immuneACCESS dataset retains in-frame rearrangements with V and J assigned. A fraction of the clones does not appear; measured against another copy, unresolved V genes explain less than half of the discrepancy, and the remainder lacks a known reason. The V and J calls and clone size come from that table; D and trimming were worked out from the DNA. Across this sample there are about 120,000 clones, with 60% to 85% seen only once. Of the sample, 2.5% to 3.5% falls within the top ten clones.

About this clone itself: Its antigen remains undetermined. Base qualities were left out, and no much larger clone turns up one base away.

Sample: PBMCs. The chain uses TRBV2 and TRBJ2-1; 9 central bases correspond to TRBD2. The sequence was collected from a woman in her 40s in good health and CMV-seropositive. Read as DNA, the sequence is TGTGCCAGCAGGAAAAGCGGGGGGAGCTCCTACAATGAGCAGTTCTTC. Its protein reads: CASRKSGGSSYNEQFF.